This T cell receptor (beta chain) was recovered during a study of beta chain features in type 1 diabetes. Every bit of the isolated RNA underwent reverse transcription, so sequencing read expressed TCRB transcripts. Method: immunoSEQ multiplex PCR; TCRdb's copy keeps in-frame clones and lacks some. Here the sample spans 140,000 or so clones, 9% to 9.5% being singletons. The sequence was collected from a man aged 18 to 30 in good health. The sample comprised central memory CD4+ T cells from blood.

CDR3 DNA sequence: TGTGCCTGGAGCTACAGGGACAGGTCCTACGAGCAGTACTTC. Its protein is CAWSYRDRSYEQYF. The chain uses TRBV30 and TRBJ2-5, with 8 bases that match TRBD1. Near its end, the DNA agrees better with TRBJ2-7, so the J call may be wrong. This CDR3 is 14 amino acids long. Germline V gene sequence: CDR1 GTSNPN, CDR2 SVGIG (reference sequence).